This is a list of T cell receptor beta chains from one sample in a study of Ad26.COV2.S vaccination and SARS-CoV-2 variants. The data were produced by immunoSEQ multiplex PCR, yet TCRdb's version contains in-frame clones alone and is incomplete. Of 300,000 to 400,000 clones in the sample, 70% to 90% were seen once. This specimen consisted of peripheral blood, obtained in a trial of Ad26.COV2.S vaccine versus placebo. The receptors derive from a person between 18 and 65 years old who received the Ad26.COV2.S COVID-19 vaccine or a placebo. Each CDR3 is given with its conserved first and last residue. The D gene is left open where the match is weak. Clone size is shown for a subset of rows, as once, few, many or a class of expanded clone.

CASSLPGGHYGYTF	TGTGCCAGCAGTTTACCTGGCGGCCACTATGGCTACACCTTC	few	.	TRBV28	TRBJ1-2
CASSLKTGERAEAFF	TGCGCCAGCAGCCTAAAGACAGGGGAAAGGGCTGAAGCTTTCTTT	.	TRBD1	TRBV5-1	TRBJ1-1
CANPGEQYF	TGTGCCAACCCAGGGGAGCAGTATTTT	once	.	TRBV9	TRBJ2-3
CASSLVGTFGPGANVLTF	TGTGCCAGCAGCTTGGTCGGGACCTTCGGACCTGGGGCCAACGTCCTGACTTTC	.	.	TRBV5-4	TRBJ2-6
CASRRDVYEQYF	TGTGCCAGCAGACGGGACGTCTACGAGCAGTACTTC	.	.	TRBV12-3/TRBV12-4	TRBJ2-7
CASSSLQKPNTEAFF	TGCGCCAGCAGCAGCTTACAGAAACCGAACACTGAAGCTTTCTTT	.	.	TRBV5-1	TRBJ1-1
CASSQGTSPKNIQYF	TGTGCCAGCAGCCAAGGGACTAGCCCCAAAAACATTCAGTACTTC	.	TRBD2	TRBV14	TRBJ2-4
CASSVGQGVAETQYF	TGTGCCAGCAGCGTAGGACAGGGCGTCGCAGAGACCCAGTACTTC	few	TRBD1	TRBV9	TRBJ2-5
CSVEHSSTGELFF	TGCAGCGTTGAGCACAGCTCCACCGGGGAGCTGTTTTTT	.	.	TRBV29-1	TRBJ2-2
CASSESGPLMNQPQHF	TGCGCCAGCAGTGAGTCGGGTCCCCTAATGAACCAGCCCCAGCATTTT	.	.	TRBV10-2	TRBJ1-5